This is a list of T cell receptor beta chains from one sample in a study of blood T cell repertoires in COVID-19. TCRdb keeps only in-frame clones here, not all; method: immunoSEQ multiplex PCR. The sample lists about 260,000 clones, approximately 85% occurring once. Specimen: peripheral blood. Source of these receptors: a human donor in a cohort sampled during active COVID-19. CDR3s include the opening cysteine and the closing phenylalanine or tryptophan. The order of the fields is V gene, J gene, D gene, clone size, CDR3 DNA, CDR3 protein. D genes are given only for firm matches. A row's size may be missing; if present it is once, few, many or a size class.

V: TRBV7-8; J: TRBJ2-7; D: TRBD1; size: .; DNA: TGTGCCAGCAGCCCATCCCTGACAGGGTACTACGAGCAGTACTTC; CDR3: CASSPSLTGYYEQYF
V: TRBV30; J: TRBJ1-1; D: .; size: .; DNA: TGTGCCTACTTACAGGGATTACTGAACACTGAAGCTTTCTTT; CDR3: CAYLQGLLNTEAFF
V: TRBV15; J: TRBJ1-2; D: TRBD1; size: .; DNA: TGTGCCACCAGCAGGGGACAGGGGGGTAGACATGGCTACACCTTC; CDR3: CATSRGQGGRHGYTF
V: TRBV3-1/TRBV3-2; J: TRBJ2-1; D: TRBD1; size: .; DNA: TGTGCCAGCAGCCAGCAGGGGGAGGACAGGGGAGAAACCGGGGCCGGCTCCTACAATGAGCAGTTCTTC; CDR3: CASSQQGEDRGETGAGSYNEQFF
V: TRBV9; J: TRBJ1-6; D: .; size: once; DNA: TGTGCCAGCAGCGTTAGAGTGGGAGTTGGGGATAATTCACCCCTCCACTTT; CDR3: CASSVRVGVGDNSPLHF
V: TRBV27; J: TRBJ2-7; D: .; size: .; DNA: TGTGCCAGCAGTTTATCTCAGGGGATGGGTTTCGGCGAGCAGTACTTC; CDR3: CASSLSQGMGFGEQYF
V: TRBV30; J: TRBJ1-2; D: .; size: .; DNA: TGTGCCTGGAGTGTAAGTGACAGGTCAATCTATGGCTACACCTTC; CDR3: CAWSVSDRSIYGYTF
V: TRBV2; J: TRBJ2-5; D: .; size: .; DNA: TGTGCCAGCAGTGAAGGGCCAGAGACCCAGTACTTC; CDR3: CASSEGPETQYF
V: TRBV6-2/TRBV6-3; J: TRBJ1-2; D: TRBD1; size: .; DNA: TGTGCCAGCAGTTCCCAAGAAGCGACAGGGTTGTTTTATGGCTACACCTTC; CDR3: CASSSQEATGLFYGYTF
V: TRBV3-1/TRBV3-2; J: TRBJ2-3; D: TRBD2; size: .; DNA: TGTGCCAGCAGCCAAGCCCGGGACTACACAGATACGCAGTATTTT; CDR3: CASSQARDYTDTQYF
V: TRBV15; J: TRBJ2-5; D: .; size: .; DNA: TGTGCCACCAGCAGAGAAGGGGGTGGTGCTCTCGGGACCCAGTACTTC; CDR3: CATSREGGGALGTQYF
V: TRBV7-2; J: TRBJ2-7; D: TRBD1; size: once; DNA: TGTGCCAGCACCCAAGACAGGGGCTACGAGCAGTACTTC; CDR3: CASTQDRGYEQYF
V: TRBV19; J: TRBJ1-5; D: .; size: .; DNA: TGTGCCAGTAGCGGTGATAGCAATCAGCCCCAGCATTTT; CDR3: CASSGDSNQPQHF
V: TRBV30; J: TRBJ1-4; D: .; size: .; DNA: TGTGCCTGGCTCCAGGGTGAAAAACTGTTTTTT; CDR3: CAWLQGEKLFF
V: TRBV6-6; J: TRBJ1-2; D: .; size: .; DNA: TGTGCCAGCAGTTACTCGGGGGGGCAGTCTCCCTCCTTC; CDR3: CASSYSGGQSPSF
V: TRBV27; J: TRBJ1-2; D: .; size: .; DNA: TGTGCCAGCAGTTCCGTAGGACTTACGTCTGGCTACACCTTC; CDR3: CASSSVGLTSGYTF
V: TRBV19; J: TRBJ2-3; D: TRBD1; size: .; DNA: TGTGCCAGTAGTACACAGGGGGAAGGGTACGCAGATACGCAGTATTTT; CDR3: CASSTQGEGYADTQYF
V: TRBV6-2/TRBV6-3; J: TRBJ1-1; D: TRBD1; size: .; DNA: TGTGCCAGCAGTCAGGGGGCTGGAGCTTTCTTT; CDR3: CASSQGAGAFF
V: TRBV19; J: TRBJ1-3; D: .; size: .; DNA: TGTGCCAGTATATCGAGGGACTCTGGAAACACCATATATTTT; CDR3: CASISRDSGNTIYF
V: TRBV27; J: TRBJ1-5; D: TRBD1; size: .; DNA: TGTGCCAGCAGTTACAGGGGGTTGGGTCAGCCCCAGCATTTT; CDR3: CASSYRGLGQPQHF
V: TRBV3-1/TRBV3-2; J: TRBJ1-3; D: .; size: .; DNA: TGTGCCAGCAGCCAAGATATTGCAGGGTGGAGCTCTGGAAACACCATATATTTT; CDR3: CASSQDIAGWSSGNTIYF
V: TRBV28; J: TRBJ2-5; D: TRBD2; size: once; DNA: TGTGCCAGCAGTTTAGGGACCCCGAGGCGGGAGGGCCTGGGAGGGTTAGGGCCTCAAGAGACCCAGTACTTC; CDR3: CASSLGTPRREGLGGLGPQETQYF
V: TRBV24-1; J: TRBJ2-7; D: TRBD1; size: .; DNA: TGTGCCACCAGTGATACAACGGGACAGGGGAGGTACGAGCAGTACTTC; CDR3: CATSDTTGQGRYEQYF
V: TRBV27; J: TRBJ1-2; D: TRBD1; size: .; DNA: TGTGCCAGCAGCGGGACAGGGTCCCTTTTTAACTATGGCTACACCTTC; CDR3: CASSGTGSLFNYGYTF
V: TRBV10-3; J: TRBJ2-5; D: .; size: .; DNA: TGTGCCATCAGTGAGGGGACTGCGAAAGAGACCCAGTACTTC; CDR3: CAISEGTAKETQYF
V: TRBV28; J: TRBJ2-2; D: TRBD2; size: .; DNA: TGTGCCAGCAGCCTTGGCGGGGGCACCGGGGAGCTGTTTTTT; CDR3: CASSLGGGTGELFF
V: TRBV5-5; J: TRBJ2-7; D: .; size: .; DNA: TGTGCCAGCAGCTTTTTTGGAGGGAGAGACTACGAGCAGTACTTC; CDR3: CASSFFGGRDYEQYF
V: TRBV18; J: TRBJ2-1; D: TRBD2; size: .; DNA: TGTGCCAGCTCACCAGGGGCTAGCGGGAGCCATGAGCAGTTCTTC; CDR3: CASSPGASGSHEQFF
V: TRBV2; J: TRBJ1-2; D: TRBD1; size: .; DNA: TGTGCCAGCAGTTGGACAGGGGGCCATGGCTACACCTTC; CDR3: CASSWTGGHGYTF
V: TRBV7-2; J: TRBJ2-7; D: TRBD2; size: .; DNA: TGTGCCAGCAGCTCCGCAGCTAGCGGGAGGGTCCAGTACTTC; CDR3: CASSSAASGRVQYF
V: TRBV12-3/TRBV12-4; J: TRBJ2-5; D: .; size: .; DNA: TGTGCCAGCACCAAAGCGGTGGAAGAGACCCAGTACTTC; CDR3: CASTKAVEETQYF
V: TRBV7-2; J: TRBJ2-7; D: TRBD2; size: .; DNA: TGTGCCAGCAGCCCCCTCGGGACTAGAGACGGCGAGCAGTACTTC; CDR3: CASSPLGTRDGEQYF
V: TRBV28; J: TRBJ2-7; D: .; size: .; DNA: TGTGCCGTCTCGGTGGCCAGGGGCACTATCTCCTACGAGCAGTACTTC; CDR3: CAVSVARGTISYEQYF
V: TRBV28; J: TRBJ2-7; D: TRBD1; size: .; DNA: TGTGCCAGCAATACGGGGACAGCGAATACTCGACTCAACTTC; CDR3: CASNTGTANTRLNF
V: TRBV18; J: TRBJ2-7; D: TRBD1; size: many; DNA: TGTGCCAGCTCCTATTCGGCGACAGGGGTTGGCTACGAGCAGTACTTC; CDR3: CASSYSATGVGYEQYF
V: TRBV24-1; J: TRBJ2-7; D: TRBD2; size: .; DNA: TGTGCCACCAGTGACCCGAAGCGGGGGGCTTACGAGCAGTACTTC; CDR3: CATSDPKRGAYEQYF
V: TRBV28; J: TRBJ1-3; D: .; size: .; DNA: TGTGCCAGCAGTTCGCCAGGAGGCTCAGGAAACACCATATATTTT; CDR3: CASSSPGGSGNTIYF
V: TRBV4-3; J: TRBJ1-1; D: .; size: .; DNA: TGCGCCAGCAGCCCGGCCGGGACACAGGCTGAAGCTTTCTTT; CDR3: CASSPAGTQAEAFF
V: TRBV1; J: TRBJ1-2; D: .; size: .; DNA: TGCACCAGCAGCCTGACCCCCACTCCGGGACTCCTAGTAAAATGCTACACCTTC; CDR3: CTSSLTPTPGLLVKCYTF
V: TRBV5-6; J: TRBJ1-5; D: .; size: .; DNA: TGTGCCAGCAGCCCTCGACGGGGGGGTGGGAGTCAGCCCCAGCATTTT; CDR3: CASSPRRGGGSQPQHF
V: TRBV6-5; J: TRBJ2-1; D: .; size: .; DNA: TGTGCCAGCAGTCCTAGAAACAATGAGCAGTTCTTC; CDR3: CASSPRNNEQFF
V: TRBV6-5; J: TRBJ2-7; D: .; size: once; DNA: TGTGCCACCGCCGGCGGGCGCTCCTACGAGCAGTACTTC; CDR3: CATAGGRSYEQYF
V: TRBV18; J: TRBJ1-1; D: TRBD1; size: .; DNA: TGTGCCAGCTCACCAAGGACAGGGACGGACACTGAAGCTTTCTTT; CDR3: CASSPRTGTDTEAFF
V: TRBV5-1; J: TRBJ1-1; D: .; size: .; DNA: TGCGCCAGCAGCTTGGCGACAGAGAACACTGAAGCTTTCTTT; CDR3: CASSLATENTEAFF
V: TRBV28; J: TRBJ2-7; D: .; size: .; DNA: TGTGCCAGTTCCCGACAGAGCTCCTACGAGCAGTACTTC; CDR3: CASSRQSSYEQYF
V: TRBV5-1; J: TRBJ2-7; D: .; size: few; DNA: TGCGCCAGCAGCTTGACTAGTGGGTACGAGCAGTACTTC; CDR3: CASSLTSGYEQYF
V: TRBV7-3; J: TRBJ2-1; D: TRBD2; size: .; DNA: TGTGCCAGCAGCTCCAGTCTCCTAGCGGGAAGAGGTGAGCAGTTCTTC; CDR3: CASSSSLLAGRGEQFF
V: TRBV9; J: TRBJ1-2; D: .; size: few; DNA: TGTGCCAGCGGGCAGGGGTATGGCTACACCTTC; CDR3: CASGQGYGYTF
V: TRBV12-5; J: TRBJ2-7; D: TRBD2; size: .; DNA: TGTGCTAGTGCCAGCGCGGCGACTAGCGGGTCCTACGTCTACGAGCAGTACTTC; CDR3: CASASAATSGSYVYEQYF
V: TRBV7-2; J: TRBJ2-3; D: .; size: .; DNA: TGTGCCAGCAGCCGTATTGTAGGGGGGGAAGACACAGATACGCAGTATTTT; CDR3: CASSRIVGGEDTDTQYF